The text below deals with one TCR beta chain. As yet, its antigen is unknown. This sample was taken from a study of cytomegalovirus exposure and HLA in healthy donors. Whole-study findings and limits: Within an earlier analysis, most TCR beta V segments proved productive either about 90% or about 30% of the time.

Germline assignment: CDR1 MNHEY and CDR2 SMNVEV (reference sequence). The CDR3 has 15 amino acids. Trimming removed 5 bases from V and 7 bases from J, with 18 bases in between. The PCR made use of 60 Vbeta and 13 Jbeta primers. The table came from immunoSEQ multiplex PCR; TCRdb's copy has only in-frame clones and leaves some out. The sample holds about 190,000 clones, 60% to 85% seen once. The TCR originated in a woman aged 18 to 35 in good health and CMV-seronegative. The V call is TRBV27, the J call TRBJ1-5, with D perhaps matching TRBD1 (5 bases). The sample taken for sequencing was PBMCs. The DNA for the CDR3 is TGTGCCAGCAGTCAATTGGGCGAAAGGGGCCAGCCCCAGCATTTT. This encodes CASSQLGERGQPQHF.